The 23 T cell receptor beta chains below all came from one sample that was sequenced in a study of shared clonotypes between healthy human individuals. Libraries were prepared by immunoSEQ multiplex PCR; TCRdb keeps only in-frame clonotypes and omits some of them. Of some 2,000,000 clones in the sample, 85% to 95% were seen once. Sequencing input: naive CD4+ T cells sorted from blood. Documented subset: CD45RA+ positively selected. These receptors all come from a man between 18 and 35 years old in good health.

This clone was seen a few times. V is TRBV19 and J is TRBJ1-5; 8 nucleotides agree with TRBD1. The CDR3 covers 15 residues. V lost 5 bases, J lost 0 bases, and 3 bases stayed unmatched. Germline V CDR1 and CDR2: LNHDA, SQIVND (reference sequence). CDR3 protein: CASSPGGYSNQPQHF. The CDR3 nucleotides are TGTGCCAGTAGTCCAGGGGGCTATAGCAATCAGCCCCAGCATTTT.

The genes are TRBV4-3 and TRBJ2-3; 11 positions agree with TRBD2. The V and J ends lost 4 bases and 2 bases, in that order; junction bases with no gene match: 5. CDR3 length: 16 amino acids. CDR1 and CDR2 from the germline V gene are LGHNA and YSLEER. CDR3 bases: TGCGCCAGCAGCCGAAGACTAGCGGGGCCCACAGATACGCAGTATTTT. Protein sequence: CASSRRLAGPTDTQYF.

This clone is a singleton in its sample. This chain links TRBV5-1 with TRBJ2-2; no reliable D call. The CDR3 runs 14 residues. The germline gives CDR1 SGHRS, CDR2 YFSETQ. V lost 2 bases and J 2 bases, leaving 7 bases between the germline ends. CDR3 sequence: CASSFRVNTGELFF. The CDR3 nucleotides are TGCGCCAGCAGCTTCCGGGTAAACACCGGGGAGCTGTTTTTT. The full variable domain, rest sourced from reference TRBV5-1 and TRBJ2-2, is KAGVTQTPRYLIKTRGQQVTLSCSPISGHRSVSWYQQTPGQGLQFLFEYFSETQRNKGNFPGRFSGRQFSNSRSEMNVSTLELGDSALYLCASSFRVNTGELFFGEGSRLTVL.

The chain links TRBV5-6 to TRBJ1-6; D gene unclear. Trimming took off 0 bases at V and 8 bases at J, with 6 bases between the two ends. Germline lookup yields CDR1 SGHDT and CDR2 YYEEEE. The CDR3 length is 13 residues. CDR3 amino acids: CASSLVADSPLHF. The CDR3 DNA follows: TGTGCCAGCAGCTTGGTTGCAGATTCACCCCTCCACTTT.

The chain recombines TRBV19 with TRBJ2-7, with 12 bases lining up with TRBD2. The CDR3 has 19 amino acids. V shed 3 bases, J shed 2 bases, and the junction held 14 bases outside the gene matches. The V gene's germline CDR1 is LNHDA and CDR2 SQIVND (reference sequence). The CDR3 DNA is TGTGCCAGTAGTATTCGCCCGAAGACTAGCGGGAGTGTCCCCTACGAGCAGTACTTC. Its translation is CASSIRPKTSGSVPYEQYF.

In this sample, this clone turned up once. V and J are TRBV6-5 and TRBJ1-4; D is perhaps TRBD1 (6 bases). Trimming left V 5 bases short and J 7 bases short, with 14 bases between. The CDR3 has 14 amino acids. Germline assignment: CDR1 MNHEY and CDR2 SVGAGI. The CDR3 nucleotides are TGTGCCAGCAGTCAAACAGGGCTCGGTGAAAAACTGTTTTTT. Its protein is CASSQTGLGEKLFF.

The chain employs TRBV7-9 and TRBJ2-5, with TRBD1 matching 7 bases. The V segment lost 4 bases and the J segment 1 base; nucleotides outside the gene matches: 6. The germline gives CDR1 SEHNR, CDR2 FQNEAQ (reference sequence). The CDR3 has 15 amino acids. CDR3 in DNA: TGTGCCAGCAGCTCCGGGACAGCCTTCCAAGAGACCCAGTACTTC. Its protein is CASSSGTAFQETQYF.

The gene calls are TRBV6-1 and TRBJ2-2, with D possibly being TRBD1 (6 bases). CDR1 is MNHNS and CDR2 is SASEGT in the germline V gene. V dropped 6 bases and J dropped 4 bases, with 9 bases sitting between them. The CDR3 contains 13 residues. CDR3 sequence reads: CASRTGFTGELFF. The CDR3 nucleotides are TGTGCCAGCAGAACAGGGTTCACCGGGGAGCTGTTTTTT.

The chain couples TRBV5-4 to TRBJ1-2; D is unclear. The CDR3 runs to 12 residues. The germline gives CDR1 SGHNT, CDR2 YYREEE (reference sequence). The V and J ends lost 6 bases and 1 base respectively, with 7 bases between them. The CDR3 DNA reads as TGTGCCAGCACCGCTGATAACTATGGCTACACCTTC. Translating gives CASTADNYGYTF.

On this clone: A junction end diverges from the germline sequence, so it may reflect a read error. Other DNA sequences in the same sample also yield this CDR3. V and J are TRBV10-2 and TRBJ2-7, with 16 bases aligning to TRBD2. The CDR3 has 15 amino acids. CDR1 is WSHSY and CDR2 is SAAADI in the germline V gene. CDR3 sequence: CASSEGLAGGPKLYF. The CDR3 nucleotides read TGCGCCAGTAGTGAGGGACTAGCGGGAGGGCCTAAGCTGTACTTC.

The J gene is TRBJ1-1, the V gene TRBV2, with D uncertain. The germline gives CDR1 SNHLY, CDR2 FYNNEI. This CDR3 spans 13 amino acids. Trimming took 2 bases from V and 9 from J, leaving 13 bases between them. In DNA form, the CDR3 reads TGTGCCAGCAGTGAAAGTCCTCCCGGACAAGCTTTCTTT. Residues: CASSESPPGQAFF. Variable domain in full (rest from reference TRBV2 and TRBJ1-1): EPEVTQTPSHQVTQMGQEVILRCVPISNHLYFYWYRQILGQKVEFLVSFYNNEISEKSEIFDDQFSVERPDGSNFTLKIRSTKLEDSAMYFCASSESPPGQAFFGQGTRLTVV.

This chain uses TRBV5-1 with TRBJ2-1, with D maybe TRBD2 (6 bases). Germline CDR1 reads SGHRS; CDR2 reads YFSETQ. V was pared by 0 bases and J by 5 bases, with 24 bases between. The CDR3 runs to 19 residues. The CDR3 reads CASSLERPPSRDFDNEQFF. Here the CDR3 DNA reads TGCGCCAGCAGCTTGGAGAGGCCCCCCAGCCGGGACTTTGACAATGAGCAGTTCTTC.

Here the CDR3 DNA reads TGCGCCAGCAGCTTACAGACAGGGGGAATCAATGAGCAGTTCTTC. Amino acid sequence: CASSLQTGGINEQFF. The rearrangement links TRBV5-1 to TRBJ2-1; 9 nucleotides agree with TRBD1. The V gene end was trimmed by 2 bases and the J gene end by 6 bases; junction bases not matched to a gene: 6. The germline V gene has CDR1 SGHRS and CDR2 YFSETQ. The CDR3 consists of 15 residues.

This clone was counted once. The chain couples TRBV7-9 to TRBJ2-7; D unclear. V was pared by 4 bases and J by 7 bases, with 17 bases between. From germline, CDR1 is SEHNR and CDR2 FQNEAQ (reference sequence). This CDR3 comprises 14 residues. DNA for the CDR3: TGTGCCAGCAGCTCCTTCCAGACCCTCCATGAGCAGTACTTC. As protein: CASSSFQTLHEQYF.

The genes are TRBV27 and TRBJ2-2, with 10 bases aligning to TRBD1. Trimming removed 9 bases from V and 3 bases from J; junction bases left unmatched: 10. CDR3 length: 16 amino acids. The germline CDR1 and CDR2 sequences are MNHEY and SMNVEV (reference sequence). The CDR3 DNA is TGTGCCAGATTGAGAACCGGGACAGGGGACACCGGGGAGCTGTTTTTT. This gives the protein CARLRTGTGDTGELFF.

The chain links TRBV28 to TRBJ2-7; D possibly uses TRBD1 or TRBD2 (6 bases each). Germline CDR1 reads MDHEN; CDR2 reads SYDVKM. The CDR3 loop spans 15 amino acids. The ends were cut back, 5 bases at V and 6 bases at J, with 20 bases in the middle. CDR3 in DNA: TGTGCCAGCAGTCGCCCAGGGGTTAGGGACTCCGAGCAGTACTTC. Protein sequence: CASSRPGVRDSEQYF. The whole variable domain, filled in from reference TRBV28 and TRBJ2-7, reads DVKVTQSSRYLVKRTGEKVFLECVQDMDHENMFWYRQDPGLGLRLIYFSYDVKMKEKGDIPEGYSVSREKKERFSLILESASTNQTSMYLCASSRPGVRDSEQYFGPGTRLTVT.

This clone occurred once. J is TRBJ1-2 and V is TRBV7-9, with a possible D match to TRBD1 (6 bases). The ends were cut back, 8 bases at V and 2 bases at J, with 9 bases in the middle. Per the germline V gene, CDR1 is SEHNR and CDR2 is FQNEAQ (reference sequence). The CDR3 loop spans 12 amino acids. In DNA, the CDR3 is TGTGCCAGCGGGGGCAGGAACTATGGCTACACCTTC. It encodes CASGGRNYGYTF.

The chain recombines TRBV6-5 with TRBJ2-3; D is perhaps TRBD2 (7 bases). CDR1 is MNHEY, CDR2 SVGAGI, per germline. CDR3 length equals 15 residues. The ends were cut back, 6 bases at V and 3 bases at J, with 16 bases in the middle. The CDR3 DNA follows: TGTGCCAGCAGCCCGCGGGGGCGGGGGACAGATACGCAGTATTTT. Translation: CASSPRGRGTDTQYF.

V gene TRBV11-2 combines with J gene TRBJ2-7; D perhaps matches TRBD2 (6 bases). The CDR3 loop spans 18 amino acids. Trimming shortened V by 2 bases and J by 1 base, and 21 bases separated the two germline ends. Per germline, CDR1 SGHAT and CDR2 FQNNGV. The CDR3 coding sequence is TGTGCCAGCAGCTTATCGGGCGGGAACCCAACAAAATCCTACGAGCAGTACTTC. This encodes CASSLSGGNPTKSYEQYF. Full variable domain (missing parts from reference TRBV11-2 and TRBJ2-7): EAGVAQSPRYKIIEKRQSVAFWCNPISGHATLYWYQQILGQGPKLLIQFQNNGVVDDSQLPKDRFSAERLKGVDSTLKIQPAKLEDSAVYLCASSLSGGNPTKSYEQYFGPGTRLTVT.

The chain has TRBV5-6 and TRBJ1-2; no clear D gene. This CDR3 is built from 13 residues. Germline V gene lookup returns CDR1 SGHDT and CDR2 YYEEEE. Trimming took 6 bases from V and 2 from J, leaving 11 bases between them. The CDR3 here is CASNLGRNYGYTF. CDR3 nucleotides: TGTGCCAGCAACCTCGGACGGAACTATGGCTACACCTTC.

The chain has TRBV4-3 and TRBJ2-2; possibly TRBD1 for D (5 bases). The CDR3 is 15 residues long. CDR1 is LGHNA, CDR2 YSLEER, per germline. Trimming shortened V by 1 base and J by 6 bases, and 12 bases separated the two germline ends. The CDR3 region is CASSQGIGVPGELFF. The CDR3 coding sequence is TGCGCCAGCAGCCAAGGGATAGGGGTCCCCGGGGAGCTGTTTTTT.

This clone was counted between two and nine times. V gene TRBV6-1 combines with J gene TRBJ1-3; D gene unclear. V was clipped by 1 base and J by 3 bases, with 4 bases between them. Germline CDR1 is MNHNS and CDR2 is SASEGT. This CDR3 is built from 13 residues. The CDR3, as DNA: TGTGCCAGCAGTGAAGTATATGGAAACACCATATATTTT. It codes for CASSEVYGNTIYF.

This chain's CDR3 is CASTLQNTEAFF. CDR3 DNA sequence: TGTGCCAGCACCCTACAGAACACTGAAGCTTTCTTT. The chain joins TRBV6-1 to TRBJ1-1; D not resolved. Germline V gene lookup returns CDR1 MNHNS and CDR2 SASEGT. With 7 bases removed from V and 1 base from J, the gap between germline ends came to 7 bases. This CDR3 comprises 12 residues.